These T cell receptor beta chains were read from a single sample in a study of T-cell reconstitution after alpha-beta-depleted transplantation in children. TCRdb passed the PCR reads through MiXCR, listing each CDR3 protein once. The table shows roughly 100,000 distinct CDR3 sequences, with under 7% occurring only once. The starting material was PBMCs, mostly from graft donor cells, obtained 60 days after TCRalphabeta/CD19-depleted stem cell transplant. These receptors all stem from a female patient aged 2-9 years who had a stem cell transplant for Fanconi anemia, so the T cells may come from the graft donor. Both conserved end residues are part of each CDR3. Fields, in order: V gene, J gene, D gene, CDR3 protein. D genes are given only for firm matches.

V: TRBV5-1
J: TRBJ1-4
D: TRBD1
CDR3: CASSFAFGTGVPKLFF

V: TRBV7-8
J: TRBJ2-7
D: -
CDR3: CASSSRTGTSYEQYF

V: TRBV20-1
J: TRBJ2-1
D: -
CDR3: CSARELGPAVNNEQFF

V: TRBV7-6
J: TRBJ2-7
D: -
CDR3: CASSLTQNRDLNTYEQYF

V: TRBV6-5
J: TRBJ1-1
D: -
CDR3: CASSYSRVNTEAFF

V: TRBV2
J: TRBJ1-1
D: -
CDR3: CASRGTMNTEAFF

V: TRBV4-1
J: TRBJ2-4
D: -
CDR3: CASSQEWAKNIQYF

V: TRBV7-6
J: TRBJ2-2
D: TRBD1
CDR3: CASRRDRGTGELFF

V: TRBV29-1
J: TRBJ1-1
D: -
CDR3: CSVNRVMNTEAFF

V: TRBV20-1
J: TRBJ1-1
D: -
CDR3: CSANLPGHWNTEAFF

V: TRBV7-9
J: TRBJ1-6
D: -
CDR3: CASSLWGADNSPLHF

V: TRBV7-9
J: TRBJ2-5
D: -
CDR3: CASSLPFPQETQYF

V: TRBV11-2
J: TRBJ2-7
D: -
CDR3: CASSFLNRGPYEQYF

V: TRBV18
J: TRBJ2-5
D: TRBD1
CDR3: CASSPLLSGTVQETQYF

V: TRBV10-2
J: TRBJ2-7
D: -
CDR3: CASKPQEGGYEQYF

V: TRBV2
J: TRBJ2-2
D: TRBD1
CDR3: CASWTGRGTGELFF

V: TRBV18
J: TRBJ2-1
D: -
CDR3: CASSPLGTGDAVNEQFF

V: TRBV2
J: TRBJ2-1
D: TRBD1
CDR3: CARTGQVPYNEQFF

V: TRBV7-2
J: TRBJ2-3
D: -
CDR3: CASSKYRTDTQYF

V: TRBV4-1
J: TRBJ2-2
D: -
CDR3: CASSDPANTGELFF

V: TRBV6-1
J: TRBJ2-7
D: -
CDR3: CASKRSGTYEQYF

V: TRBV29-1
J: TRBJ2-5
D: -
CDR3: CSVARVLQETQYF

V: TRBV27
J: TRBJ2-2
D: -
CDR3: CASSSIGPLGSPGELFF

V: TRBV28
J: TRBJ1-5
D: -
CDR3: CASTTRGDQPQHF

V: TRBV20-1
J: TRBJ2-7
D: -
CDR3: CSARDSAGYLLEQYF

V: TRBV7-2
J: TRBJ2-3
D: TRBD2
CDR3: CASSLDMGLMQYF

V: TRBV5-1
J: TRBJ2-3
D: -
CDR3: CASSLGRLDTQYF

V: TRBV28
J: TRBJ2-1
D: TRBD1
CDR3: CASRPPLRDSRQFF

V: TRBV7-9
J: TRBJ2-7
D: -
CDR3: CASSRRGKYEQYF

V: TRBV28
J: TRBJ2-2
D: -
CDR3: CASTPRGYTGELFF

V: TRBV4-1
J: TRBJ1-2
D: -
CDR3: CASSQVGAGYGYTF

V: TRBV10-2
J: -
D: -
CDR3: CASSDKTNTQHF

V: TRBV12-3/TRBV12-4
J: TRBJ2-1
D: -
CDR3: CASSLDWGSYNEQFF

V: TRBV12-3/TRBV12-4
J: TRBJ2-2
D: TRBD1
CDR3: CASSTGQGGELFF

V: TRBV4-2
J: TRBJ2-5
D: -
CDR3: CASSQDRGGLQETQYF

V: TRBV28
J: TRBJ2-6
D: -
CDR3: CASSRGSGANVLTF

V: TRBV4-2
J: TRBJ2-4
D: -
CDR3: CASSQDGAKNIQYF

V: TRBV6-4
J: TRBJ2-1
D: TRBD2
CDR3: CASSDSLREVTNEQFF

V: TRBV3-1
J: TRBJ1-2
D: -
CDR3: CASSQSGAGYTF

V: TRBV29-1
J: TRBJ2-2
D: TRBD1
CDR3: CSVGQGPGELFF

V: TRBV7-9
J: TRBJ2-2
D: -
CDR3: CASSLRTRLPNTGELFF

V: TRBV29-1
J: TRBJ2-3
D: TRBD1
CDR3: CSVERQGAQRRTDTQYF

V: TRBV7-8
J: TRBJ2-2
D: -
CDR3: CASPSTPGLNTGELFF

V: TRBV20-1
J: TRBJ2-1
D: TRBD2
CDR3: CSARDVGLAGGGEQFF

V: TRBV7-2
J: TRBJ2-5
D: -
CDR3: CASSLDVGTQYF